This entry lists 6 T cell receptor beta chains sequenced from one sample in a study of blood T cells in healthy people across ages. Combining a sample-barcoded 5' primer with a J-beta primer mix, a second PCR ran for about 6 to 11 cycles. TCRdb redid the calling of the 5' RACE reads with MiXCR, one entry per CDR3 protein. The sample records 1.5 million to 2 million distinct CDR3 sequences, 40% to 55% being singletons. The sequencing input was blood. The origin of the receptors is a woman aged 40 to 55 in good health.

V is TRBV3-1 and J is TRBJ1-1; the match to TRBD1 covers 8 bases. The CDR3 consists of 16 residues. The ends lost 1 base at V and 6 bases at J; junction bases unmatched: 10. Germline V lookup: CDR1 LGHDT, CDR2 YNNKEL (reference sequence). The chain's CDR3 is CASSQGQGTSSSEAFF. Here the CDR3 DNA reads TGTGCCAGCAGCCAAGGACAGGGGACGTCTAGCTCTGAAGCTTTCTTT.

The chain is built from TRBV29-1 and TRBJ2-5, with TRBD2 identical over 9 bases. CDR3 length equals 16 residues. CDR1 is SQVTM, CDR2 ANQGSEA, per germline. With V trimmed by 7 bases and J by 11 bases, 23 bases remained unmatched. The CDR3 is CSAAGGGGQFKNEQYF. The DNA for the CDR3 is TGCAGCGCTGCGGGCGGGGGGGGCCAATTTAAGAATGAGCAGTACTTC. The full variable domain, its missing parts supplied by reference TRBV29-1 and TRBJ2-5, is SAVISQKPSRDICQRGTSLTIQCQVDSQVTMMFWYRQQPGQSLTLIATANQGSEATYESGFVIDKFPISRPNLTFSTLTVSNMSPEDSSIYLCSAAGGGGQFKNEQYFGPGTRLLVL.

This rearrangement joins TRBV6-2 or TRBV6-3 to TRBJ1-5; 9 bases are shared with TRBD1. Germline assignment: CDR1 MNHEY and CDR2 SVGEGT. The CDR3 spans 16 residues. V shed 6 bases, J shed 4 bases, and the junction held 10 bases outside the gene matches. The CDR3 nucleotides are TGTGCCAGCAGCTGCTCGACAGGGGGTTCTAATCAGCCCCAGCATTTT. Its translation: CASSCSTGGSNQPQHF.

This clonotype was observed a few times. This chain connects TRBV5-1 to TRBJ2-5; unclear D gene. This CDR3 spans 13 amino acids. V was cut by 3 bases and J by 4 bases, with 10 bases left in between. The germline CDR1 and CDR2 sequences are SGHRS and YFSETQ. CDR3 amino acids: CASSWVVGETQYF. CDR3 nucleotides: TGCGCCAGCAGCTGGGTAGTGGGAGAGACCCAGTACTTC. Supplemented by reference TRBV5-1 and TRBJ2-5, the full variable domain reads KAGVTQTPRYLIKTRGQQVTLSCSPISGHRSVSWYQQTPGQGLQFLFEYFSETQRNKGNFPGRFSGRQFSNSRSEMNVSTLELGDSALYLCASSWVVGETQYFGPGTRLLVL.

In DNA form, the CDR3 reads TGTGCCAGCACCCGAAGGACAGCGAATCAGCCCCAGCATTTT. Its translation: CASTRRTANQPQHF. V usage is TRBV2 and J usage is TRBJ1-5; a weak D match, TRBD1 (6 bases). V gave up 7 bases and J gave up 4 bases, with 14 bases separating them. This CDR3 spans 14 amino acids. Germline assignment: CDR1 SNHLY and CDR2 FYNNEI.

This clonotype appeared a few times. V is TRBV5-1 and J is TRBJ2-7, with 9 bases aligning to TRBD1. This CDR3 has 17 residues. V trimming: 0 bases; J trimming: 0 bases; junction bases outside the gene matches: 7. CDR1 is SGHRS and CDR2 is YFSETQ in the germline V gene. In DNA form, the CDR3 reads TGCGCCAGCAGCTTGGCTTCGGGACAGGGACGCTCCTACGAGCAGTACTTC. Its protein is CASSLASGQGRSYEQYF. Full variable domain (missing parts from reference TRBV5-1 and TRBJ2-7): KAGVTQTPRYLIKTRGQQVTLSCSPISGHRSVSWYQQTPGQGLQFLFEYFSETQRNKGNFPGRFSGRQFSNSRSEMNVSTLELGDSALYLCASSLASGQGRSYEQYFGPGTRLTVT.